This is a list of T cell receptor beta chains from one sample in a study of blood T cell repertoires in COVID-19. The repertoire was sequenced with immunoSEQ multiplex PCR; TCRdb's copy has only in-frame clones and lacks some. In the table there are more than 130,000 clones, approximately 87% of which are singletons. Sequenced material: peripheral blood. Receptors were obtained from a woman aged 40 to 50 with acute or convalescent COVID-19. Both conserved end residues are part of each CDR3. Fields, in order: V gene, CDR3 protein.

TRBV10-3 | CAISDVLGQGGGYTF
TRBV24-1 | CATSDSGQGYGYTF
TRBV28 | CASNSGQREEAFF
TRBV6-6 | CASSSSDRALVEQYF
TRBV2 | CASSVWDRMNEKLFF
TRBV6-5 | CASSYGGGPEAFF
TRBV7-8 | CASSHRDRDGSEAFF
TRBV7-9 | CASTSPDSTQYF
TRBV4-1 | CASSPWKGGTDTQYF
TRBV3-1/TRBV3-2 | CASSQEIYLAGPSGEQYF
TRBV2 | CASSQDSNYGYTF
TRBV27 | CASSLYLGAAGGYTF
TRBV28 | CASSSNLGQGASETQYF
TRBV7-9 | CASSLVLGEGPREQYF
TRBV20-1 | CSAAAAGRFF
TRBV19 | CASSIGEGANTEAFF